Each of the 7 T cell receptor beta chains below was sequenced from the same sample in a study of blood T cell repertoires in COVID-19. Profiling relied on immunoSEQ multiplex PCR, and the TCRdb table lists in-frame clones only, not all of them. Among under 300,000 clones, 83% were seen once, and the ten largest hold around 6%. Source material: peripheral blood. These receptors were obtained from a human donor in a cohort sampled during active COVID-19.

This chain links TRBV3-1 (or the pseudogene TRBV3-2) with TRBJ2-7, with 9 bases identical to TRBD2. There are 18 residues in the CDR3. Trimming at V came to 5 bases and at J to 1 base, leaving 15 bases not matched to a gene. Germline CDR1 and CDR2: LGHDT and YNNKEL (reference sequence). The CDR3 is CASSWGISGGHPSYEQYF. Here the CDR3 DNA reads TGTGCCAGCAGCTGGGGGATTAGCGGGGGCCATCCTTCCTACGAGCAGTACTTC.

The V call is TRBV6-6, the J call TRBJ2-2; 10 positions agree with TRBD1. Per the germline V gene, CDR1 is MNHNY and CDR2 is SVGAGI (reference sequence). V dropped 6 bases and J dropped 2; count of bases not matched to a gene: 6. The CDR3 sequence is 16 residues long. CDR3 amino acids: CASRRDRGANTGELFF. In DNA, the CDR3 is TGTGCCAGCAGACGGGACAGGGGCGCAAACACCGGGGAGCTGTTTTTT.

CDR3 DNA sequence: TGTGCCAGTAGTCCTGAGGGGGCCGCGGAGGATACGCAGTATTTT. Amino acid sequence: CASSPEGAAEDTQYF. The rearrangement uses TRBV19 and TRBJ2-3; 7 bases agree with TRBD1. The length of the CDR3 is 15 residues. From germline, CDR1 is LNHDA and CDR2 SQIVND (reference sequence). After removal of 5 bases from V and 6 bases from J, the junction contained 11 bases not matched to a gene.

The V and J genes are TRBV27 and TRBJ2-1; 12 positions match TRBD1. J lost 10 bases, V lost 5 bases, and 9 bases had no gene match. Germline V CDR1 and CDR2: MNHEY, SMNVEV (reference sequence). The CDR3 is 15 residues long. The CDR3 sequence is CASSPQGQGAKEQFF. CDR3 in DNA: TGTGCCAGCAGTCCCCAGGGACAGGGGGCAAAGGAGCAGTTCTTC.

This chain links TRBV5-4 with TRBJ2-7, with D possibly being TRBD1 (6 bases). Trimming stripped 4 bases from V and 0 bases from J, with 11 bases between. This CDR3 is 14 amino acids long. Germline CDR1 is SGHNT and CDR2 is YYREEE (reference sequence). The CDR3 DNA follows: TGTGCCAGCAGCCTACAGGGTAGCTCCTACGAGCAGTACTTC. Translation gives CASSLQGSSYEQYF. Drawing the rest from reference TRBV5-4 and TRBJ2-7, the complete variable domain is ETGVTQSPTHLIKTRGQQVTLRCSSQSGHNTVSWYQQALGQGPQFIFQYYREEENGRGNFPPRFSGLQFPNYSSELNVNALELDDSALYLCASSLQGSSYEQYFGPGTRLTVT.

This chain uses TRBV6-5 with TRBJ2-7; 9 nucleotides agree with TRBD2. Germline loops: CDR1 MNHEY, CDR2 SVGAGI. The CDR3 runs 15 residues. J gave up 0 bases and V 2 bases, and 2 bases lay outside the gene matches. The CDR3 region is CASSYSGGPSYEQYF. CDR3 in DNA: TGTGCCAGCAGTTACAGCGGGGGGCCCTCCTACGAGCAGTACTTC.

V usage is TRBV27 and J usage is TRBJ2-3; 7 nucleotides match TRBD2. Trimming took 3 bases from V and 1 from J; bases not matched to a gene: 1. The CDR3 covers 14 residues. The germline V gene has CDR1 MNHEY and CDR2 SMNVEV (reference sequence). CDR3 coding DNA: TGTGCCAGCAGTTTTCTAGCGGGCACAGATACGCAGTATTTT. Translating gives CASSFLAGTDTQYF.